Listed below are T cell receptor beta chains from one sample, sequenced in a study of T-cell reconstitution after alpha-beta-depleted transplantation in children. One entry per CDR3 protein results from TCRdb running MiXCR on the PCR reads. The table lists 490,000 or so distinct CDR3 sequences, about an eighth of them singletons. The input for sequencing was PBMCs from the stem cell graft donor, taken from the stem cell graft. Receptor source: a human donor who donated a stem cell graft to a child with combined immunodeficiency. CDR3s include the opening cysteine and the closing phenylalanine or tryptophan. D genes are given only for firm matches. The size entry is marked missing in some rows and otherwise reads once, few, many or a size class.

D	J	length	size	V	CDR3	DNA
.	TRBJ2-7	13	many	TRBV12-3/TRBV12-4	CASSFGPSYEQYF	TGTGCCAGCAGTTTCGGACCCTCCTACGAGCAGTACTTC
TRBD1	TRBJ2-7	15	many	TRBV11-1	CASSLGPDRSDEQYF	TGTGCCAGCAGCTTAGGCCCGGACAGGTCCGACGAGCAGTACTTC
.	TRBJ1-1	14	.	TRBV7-3	CASSLGPANTEAFF	TGTGCCAGCAGCCTCGGACCTGCAAACACTGAAGCTTTCTTT
.	TRBJ2-7	14	.	TRBV6-1	CASSEPGRSYEQYF	TGTGCCAGCAGCGAACCGGGCCGCTCCTACGAGCAGTACTTC
TRBD2	TRBJ2-7	16	.	TRBV10-3	CAISGRGREDSYEQYF	TGTGCCATCAGTGGACGGGGGCGGGAGGACTCCTACGAGCAGTACTTC
.	TRBJ1-4	15	few	TRBV5-1	CASSVSGTGDEKLFF	TGCGCCAGCAGCGTCTCCGGGACGGGTGATGAAAAACTGTTTTTT
.	TRBJ2-4	15	.	TRBV4-3	CASSQGQGAKNIQYF	TGCGCCAGCAGCCAAGGGCAGGGGGCCAAAAACATTCAGTACTTC
.	TRBJ1-1	12	many	TRBV5-5	CASSREVTEAFF	TGTGCCAGCAGCCGGGAAGTCACTGAAGCTTTCTTT
TRBD1	TRBJ1-5	13	many	TRBV20-1	CSSNRGPDQPQHF	TGCAGTTCTAACAGGGGGCCAGATCAGCCCCAGCATTTT
.	TRBJ2-1	12	many	TRBV20-1	CSAEGSYNEQFF	TGCAGTGCCGAGGGTTCCTACAATGAGCAGTTCTTC
TRBD1	TRBJ2-3	15	.	TRBV7-6	CASSLGTGSRDTQYF	TGTGCCAGCAGCTTAGGGACAGGGTCTAGGGATACGCAGTATTTT
.	TRBJ1-2	15	few	TRBV4-3	CASSQEPRRGYGYTF	TGCGCCAGCAGCCAAGAACCCCGACGGGGCTATGGCTACACCTTC
TRBD2	TRBJ2-7	15	many	TRBV4-3	CASSQDPSGIGEQYF	TGCGCCAGCAGCCAAGATCCTAGCGGGATAGGCGAGCAGTACTTC
TRBD2	TRBJ2-5	18	.	TRBV6-4	CASCFRPWTSGARETQYF	TGTGCCAGCTGTTTCAGACCTTGGACTAGCGGGGCCAGGGAGACCCAGTACTTC
.	TRBJ2-5	12	few	TRBV12-3/TRBV12-4	CASCLRLETQYF	TGTGCCAGCTGTTTGAGGTTGGAGACCCAGTACTTC
.	TRBJ2-7	19	few	TRBV20-1	CSALGGGVDRAKVFYEQYF	TGCAGTGCCCTAGGGGGGGGAGTGGACAGGGCCAAAGTTTTCTACGAGCAGTACTTC
.	TRBJ2-7	14	.	TRBV4-3	CASSQGPGTYEQYF	TGCGCCAGCAGCCAAGGCCCCGGAACCTACGAGCAGTACTTC
.	TRBJ1-1	15	.	TRBV3-1	CASSPSMGGTTEAFF	TGTGCCAGCAGCCCATCCATGGGAGGGACCACTGAAGCTTTCTTT
.	TRBJ1-4	13	.	TRBV12-3/TRBV12-4	CASKGREGEKLFF	TGTGCCAGCAAGGGCAGGGAGGGTGAAAAACTGTTTTTT
.	TRBJ2-2	18	.	TRBV5-1	CASSAPRSVAQDTGELFF	TGCGCCAGCAGCGCCCCACGGAGCGTGGCCCAGGACACCGGGGAGCTGTTTTTT
.	TRBJ2-3	11	.	TRBV29-1	CSVAEVDTQYF	TGCAGCGTTGCAGAGGTAGATACGCAGTATTTT
.	TRBJ2-3	14	few	TRBV18	CASSPTDNTDTQYF	TGTGCCAGCTCACCAACCGACAACACAGATACGCAGTATTTT
.	TRBJ2-7	15	few	TRBV12-3/TRBV12-4	CASSQGGGGHYEQYF	TGTGCCAGCAGTCAAGGGGGAGGGGGCCACTACGAGCAGTACTTC
TRBD1	TRBJ2-6	20	few	TRBV24-1	CATSETTGLIGAAGANVLTF	TGTGCCACCAGTGAAACGACAGGGTTAATAGGGGCGGCTGGGGCCAACGTCCTGACTTTC
.	TRBJ2-4	16	.	TRBV7-2	CASRYNNGPPKNIQYF	TGTGCCAGCAGATATAATAACGGGCCGCCCAAAAACATTCAGTACTTC
.	TRBJ2-1	13	many	TRBV11-3	CASSLGLDNEQFF	TGTGCCAGCAGCTTGGGCTTGGACAATGAGCAGTTCTTC
TRBD2	TRBJ2-1	18	.	TRBV24-1	CATSDLTSGRARANEQFF	TGTGCCACCAGTGATTTGACTAGCGGGAGGGCACGGGCGAATGAGCAGTTCTTC
.	TRBJ1-5	13	few	TRBV5-1	CASSLDVLQPQHF	TGCGCCAGCAGCTTGGACGTCTTGCAGCCCCAGCATTTT
TRBD2	TRBJ2-3	14	many	TRBV4-3	CASSPGLASDTQYF	TGCGCCAGCAGCCCCGGACTAGCGTCAGATACGCAGTATTTT
.	TRBJ1-2	13	.	TRBV24-1	CATQRGWGYGYTF	TGTGCCACCCAAAGGGGCTGGGGCTATGGCTACACCTTC
TRBD1	TRBJ1-3	17	.	TRBV19	CARSDRAGDLSGNTIYF	TGTGCCAGGTCCGACAGGGCTGGGGACCTCTCTGGAAACACCATATATTTT
.	TRBJ2-2	19	many	TRBV4-3	CASSQDLPADTANTGELFF	TGCGCCAGCAGCCAAGATTTACCAGCGGATACCGCGAACACCGGGGAGCTGTTTTTT
.	TRBJ2-1	11	few	TRBV29-1	CSVDYRGEQFF	TGCAGCGTTGACTACCGGGGAGAGCAGTTCTTC
.	TRBJ2-3	14	.	TRBV20-1	CSARWGKEADTQYF	TGCAGTGCTAGATGGGGAAAGGAGGCAGATACGCAGTATTTT
TRBD2	TRBJ2-1	16	medium-sized	TRBV27	CASSSPLAGHYNEQFF	TGTGCCAGCAGTTCCCCTCTAGCGGGGCACTACAATGAGCAGTTCTTC
TRBD2	TRBJ2-1	17	.	TRBV7-3	CASSLGPSGSSYNEQFF	TGTGCCAGCAGCTTGGGTCCTAGCGGGAGCTCCTACAATGAGCAGTTCTTC
.	TRBJ2-2	14	many	TRBV15	CATSYSLSTGELFF	TGTGCCACCAGCTACAGCTTAAGCACCGGGGAGCTGTTTTTT
.	TRBJ1-2	14	.	TRBV12-3/TRBV12-4	CASSLGLANYGYTF	TGTGCCAGCAGCCTAGGACTAGCTAACTATGGCTACACCTTC
.	TRBJ2-5	11	few	TRBV11-2	CASSFGGDQYF	TGTGCCAGCAGCTTTGGGGGCGACCAGTACTTC
TRBD2	TRBJ2-7	14	few	TRBV12-3/TRBV12-4	CASCPIAGAYEQYF	TGTGCCAGCTGTCCCATAGCGGGAGCCTACGAGCAGTACTTC
TRBD1	TRBJ2-3	14	.	TRBV12-3/TRBV12-4	CASSLVQGTNTQYF	TGTGCCAGCAGTTTAGTACAGGGGACGAATACGCAGTATTTT
TRBD1	TRBJ2-4	16	few	TRBV6-1	CASRRRNWTGSNIQYF	TGTGCCAGCAGACGAAGAAACTGGACAGGGTCTAACATTCAGTACTTC
TRBD1	TRBJ2-7	13	few	TRBV7-2	CASSLRGQLEQYF	TGTGCCAGCAGCTTAAGGGGACAGCTCGAGCAGTACTTC
TRBD2	TRBJ2-7	16	many	TRBV4-2	CASSQDLLAGAYEQYF	TGTGCCAGCAGCCAAGATTTACTAGCGGGGGCCTACGAGCAGTACTTC
TRBD2	TRBJ2-3	16	.	TRBV5-6	CASSFSGGISTDTQYF	TGTGCCAGCAGCTTTAGCGGGGGGATCAGCACAGATACGCAGTATTTT
.	TRBJ2-7	12	many	TRBV6-2/TRBV6-3	CASRSEGYEQYF	TGTGCCAGCAGGTCGGAGGGCTACGAGCAGTACTTC
.	TRBJ2-7	16	many	TRBV3-1	CASSQDPGRVSYEQYF	TGTGCCAGCAGCCAAGATCCAGGACGCGTCTCCTACGAGCAGTACTTC
.	TRBJ1-2	15	.	TRBV20-1	CSARDEFEDNYGYTF	TGCAGTGCTAGAGATGAGTTTGAGGACAACTATGGCTACACCTTC